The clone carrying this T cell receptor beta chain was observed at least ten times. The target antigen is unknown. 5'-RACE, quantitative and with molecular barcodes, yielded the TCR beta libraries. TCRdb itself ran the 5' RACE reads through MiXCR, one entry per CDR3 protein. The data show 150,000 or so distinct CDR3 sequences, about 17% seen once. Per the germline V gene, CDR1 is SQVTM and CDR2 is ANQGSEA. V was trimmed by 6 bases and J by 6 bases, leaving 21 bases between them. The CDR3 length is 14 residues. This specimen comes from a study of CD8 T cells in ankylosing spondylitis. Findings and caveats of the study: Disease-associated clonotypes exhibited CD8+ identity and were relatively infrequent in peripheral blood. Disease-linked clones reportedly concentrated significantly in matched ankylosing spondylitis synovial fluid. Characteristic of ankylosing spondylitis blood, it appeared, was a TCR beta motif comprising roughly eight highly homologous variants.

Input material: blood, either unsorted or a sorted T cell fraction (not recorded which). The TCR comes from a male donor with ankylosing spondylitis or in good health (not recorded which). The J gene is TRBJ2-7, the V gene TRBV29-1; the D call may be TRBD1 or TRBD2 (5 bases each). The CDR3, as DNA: TGCAGCGTAGCACGGGGCACTCCCCAGGGCGAGCAGTACTTC. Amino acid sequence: CSVARGTPQGEQYF.